The entry below describes one TCR beta chain. Its antigen is not identified. TCRdb's table, derived via immunoSEQ multiplex PCR, lists solely in-frame clones and lacks some. The data show approximately 50,000 clones, 70% to 90% seen once. This sample's time point: week 35, safety follow-up. Topical imiquimod accompanied each vaccine dose, which consisted of 300 ug of mutant IDH1 20-mer peptide. This sample is drawn from a study of a mutant IDH1 vaccine in newly diagnosed glioma. Study at large: Vaccine dosing followed radiotherapy by 4-6 weeks, or accompanied temozolomide cycles. Before enrollment, the patients had been treated with radiotherapy alone, temozolomide alone, or both together. Most of them had received both. V12 corresponded to week 35 and V13 to week 47.

Study results and caveats: Induction of immune responses by the vaccine occurred in about 92% of patients.

Sample: PBMCs, taken from a glioma patient whose treatment included an IDH1 peptide vaccine. This receptor was identified in a man aged 40-49 years with glioma.

This CDR3 is CASSSGTGGVNGYTF. In DNA, the CDR3 is TGCGCCAGCAGCTCTGGGACAGGGGGCGTTAATGGCTACACCTTC. The rearrangement joins TRBV5-1 to TRBJ1-2; 12 nucleotides agree with TRBD1. V was clipped by 3 bases and J by 6 bases; unmatched bases: 6. Germline CDR1 and CDR2: SGHRS and YFSETQ. The CDR3 has 15 amino acids.